This TCR beta chain came from a study of CD8 T cells in Susac syndrome. The study sequenced TCR beta in blood CD8+ and CD4+ T cells. Germline V gives CDR1 LGHNT, CDR2 FRNRAP. This CDR3 is 14 amino acids long. V shed 1 base and J shed 7 bases, with 14 bases lying between them. Random-hexamer reverse transcription was applied to about 0.5 to 1 ug RNA. Each CDR3 protein gets one entry after TCRdb re-called the immunoSEQ multiplex PCR reads with MiXCR. The sample lists about 180,000 distinct CDR3 sequences; 90% to 96% were seen once. The material sequenced was CD4+ T cells from PBMCs. The sequence came from a human donor with multiple sclerosis. The gene calls are TRBV12-5 and TRBJ2-7; D tentatively reads TRBD1 or TRBD2 (5 bases each). Written as DNA, the CDR3 is TGTGCTAGTGGTTTGGACGGGACCGCAGCTGAGCAGTACTTC. It codes for CASGLDGTAAEQYF.